What follows are 6 T cell receptor beta chains derived from one specimen sequenced in a study of blood T cell repertoires in COVID-19. Method: immunoSEQ multiplex PCR; TCRdb's copy keeps in-frame clones and lacks some. The sample lists about 130,000 clones, under 90% occurring once. The sequenced sample was peripheral blood. The receptors derive from a human donor in a cohort sampled during active COVID-19.

This rearrangement joins TRBV6-2 or TRBV6-3 to TRBJ2-5; TRBD2 agrees at 10 bases. The CDR3 extends over 14 amino acids. Germline CDR1 is MNHEY and CDR2 is SVGEGT. The junction had 1 base not matched to a gene; V was cut back by 4 bases and J by 2 bases. The CDR3 spells CASSLLAGQETQYF. The CDR3 nucleotides are TGTGCCAGCAGTTTACTAGCGGGGCAAGAGACCCAGTACTTC.

The chain employs TRBV27 and TRBJ2-2; perhaps TRBD2 as D (5 bases). The CDR3 runs to 14 residues. Germline V gene lookup returns CDR1 MNHEY and CDR2 SMNVEV (reference sequence). Trimming left V 4 bases short and J 4 bases short, with 10 bases between. The chain's CDR3 is CASSSLVLTGELFF. The CDR3 DNA reads as TGTGCCAGCAGTTCACTAGTTCTCACCGGGGAGCTGTTTTTT.

This clone was detected only a few times. The chain is built from TRBV11-3 and TRBJ1-2, with 7 bases fitting TRBD1. The V gene end was trimmed by 5 bases and the J gene end by 2 bases; junction bases not matched to a gene: 2. This CDR3 spans 13 amino acids. CDR1 and CDR2 (germline): SGHNT, YENEEA. CDR3 nucleotides: TGTGCCAGCAGCCCGGGACAGAACTATGGCTACACCTTC. Translated, it gives CASSPGQNYGYTF. The full variable domain, rest sourced from reference TRBV11-3 and TRBJ1-2, is EAGVVQSPRYKIIEKKQPVAFWCNPISGHNTLYWYLQNLGQGPELLIRYENEEAVDDSQLPKDRFSAERLKGVDSTLKIQPAELGDSAVYLCASSPGQNYGYTFGSGTRLTVV.

The chain is built from TRBV2 and TRBJ2-7; no reliable D call. This CDR3 spans 11 amino acids. Germline values: CDR1 SNHLY, CDR2 FYNNEI. V gave up 6 bases and J gave up 6 bases, with 9 bases separating them. The CDR3 region is CASSRTGEQYV. The CDR3 coding sequence is TGTGCCAGCAGCCGCACTGGCGAGCAGTACGTC.

This clone has only one observation. This chain connects TRBV7-2 to TRBJ1-6, with D unclear. CDR1 and CDR2 from the germline V gene are SGHTA and FQGNSA. Trimming stripped 2 bases from V and 9 bases from J, with 11 bases between. This CDR3 spans 14 amino acids. In DNA, the CDR3 is TGTGCCAGCAGCTTATCAGGCTCAGGTTCACCCCTCCACTTT. Residues: CASSLSGSGSPLHF.

The chain recombines TRBV30 with TRBJ2-3; 14 nucleotides align to TRBD2. CDR1 and CDR2 from the germline V gene are GTSNPN and SVGIG (reference sequence). V shed 0 bases and J 5 bases; nucleotides not matched to a gene: 10. The CDR3 contains 18 residues. CDR3 DNA sequence: TGTGCCTGGAGTGTGGTCCCGGGACTAGCGGGAGAGATAGATACGCAGTATTTT. Protein: CAWSVVPGLAGEIDTQYF.